The clone carrying this TCR beta chain was counted many times. Using MiXCR, TCRdb reanalyzed the PCR reads. In the table there are more than 70,000 clones, 8.6% of which are singletons. These data come from a study of metastatic and nonmetastatic thyroid tumors. This CDR3 is 13 amino acids long. The V gene's germline CDR1 is SGHRS and CDR2 YFSETQ. The trim removed 4 bases at V and 3 bases at J, leaving 2 bases unmatched. All patients were untreated before thyroid surgery. Sequenced: blood. This clonotype originated in a female donor with papillary thyroid cancer or a benign thyroid nodule (not recorded which). Some clones in this sample may be carry-over from other donors' samples. This rearrangement joins TRBV5-1 to TRBJ2-7; 9 bases map to TRBD1. DNA of the CDR3: TGCGCCAGCAGCAGGACAGGGGACTACGAGCAGTACTTC. It is translated as CASSRTGDYEQYF. The variable domain in full, with the rest retrieved from reference TRBV5-1 and TRBJ2-7, is KAGVTQTPRYLIKTRGQQVTLSCSPISGHRSVSWYQQTPGQGLQFLFEYFSETQRNKGNFPGRFSGRQFSNSRSEMNVSTLELGDSALYLCASSRTGDYEQYFGPGTRLTVT.